The rows below give T cell receptor beta chains drawn from one sample of a study of blood T cells in healthy people across ages. TCRdb used MiXCR to reprocess the 5' RACE reads, holding one entry per CDR3 protein. The sample consists of about 1 million distinct CDR3 sequences, almost 25% of them appearing once. These data also formed part of another study, on T cells of mothers and their children.

The source material was blood. These TCRs come from a girl aged 2 to 10 in good health. The CDR3 runs from the conserved cysteine through the conserved F or W. The D gene is left open where the match is weak. Clone size is not always given. Where it is, it says once, few, many or a class for expanded clones.

D	length	V	J	size	CDR3	DNA
.	13	TRBV20-1	TRBJ1-5	.	CSARVRGDQPQHF	TGCAGTGCTAGAGTCAGGGGCGACCAGCCCCAGCATTTT
.	12	TRBV12-3/TRBV12-4	TRBJ1-2	.	CASNRADYGYTF	TGTGCCAGCAATAGGGCCGACTATGGCTACACCTTC
.	15	TRBV12-3/TRBV12-4	TRBJ2-4	few	CASSAGQVYKNIQYF	TGTGCCAGCAGCGCCGGACAAGTCTACAAAAACATTCAGTACTTC
.	15	TRBV28	TRBJ1-5	.	CASSLKGLGYQPQHF	TGTGCCAGCAGTTTGAAAGGGTTAGGATATCAGCCCCAGCATTTT
.	15	TRBV6-5	TRBJ2-6	few	CASSYDRAGANVLTF	TGTGCCAGCAGTTACGACAGAGCTGGGGCCAACGTCCTGACTTTC
TRBD2	11	TRBV29-1	TRBJ2-7	few	CSGGDYYEQYF	TGCAGCGGCGGGGACTACTACGAGCAGTACTTC
.	12	TRBV10-3	TRBJ2-1	.	CAISDSTDEQFF	TGTGCCATCAGTGATAGTACGGATGAGCAGTTCTTC
TRBD1	15	TRBV5-1	TRBJ2-7	few	CASSLAQGGPYEQYF	TGCGCCAGCAGCTTGGCCCAAGGGGGCCCCTACGAGCAGTACTTC
.	13	TRBV24-1	TRBJ2-3	few	CATSDPQQDTQYF	TGTGCCACCAGTGACCCGCAGCAGGATACGCAGTATTTT
.	15	TRBV6-2/TRBV6-3	TRBJ2-2	.	CASSYTGLGTGELFF	TGTGCCAGCAGCTATACAGGGTTGGGGACCGGGGAGCTGTTTTTT
TRBD2	15	TRBV20-1	TRBJ2-1	.	CSARGSGGAHNEQFF	TGCAGTGCTAGGGGTAGCGGGGGGGCGCACAATGAGCAGTTCTTC
.	13	TRBV29-1	TRBJ2-5	few	CSVIVGFQETQYF	TGCAGCGTTATCGTCGGGTTTCAGGAGACCCAGTACTTC
.	14	TRBV20-1	TRBJ1-1	.	CSAVNRETNTEAFF	TGCAGTGCCGTGAACAGGGAAACGAACACTGAAGCTTTCTTT
.	13	TRBV28	TRBJ1-3	.	CASSFMQGNTIYF	TGTGCCAGCAGTTTTATGCAGGGAAACACCATATATTTT
TRBD2	18	TRBV20-1	TRBJ2-5	.	CSARDLGLAGGPQETQYF	TGCAGTGCTAGAGACTTGGGACTAGCGGGGGGCCCACAAGAGACCCAGTACTTC
.	14	TRBV28	TRBJ2-7	.	CASWGTQTVYEQYF	TGTGCCAGCTGGGGGACTCAAACAGTCTACGAGCAGTACTTC
TRBD1	16	TRBV10-3	TRBJ1-3	few	CAISGGQGIRGNTIYF	TGTGCCATCAGTGGGGGACAGGGTATCCGTGGAAACACCATATATTTT
.	17	TRBV20-1	TRBJ2-5	.	CSAYQEQGGDYQETQYF	TGCAGTGCCTATCAGGAGCAAGGAGGAGACTACCAAGAGACCCAGTACTTC
TRBD1	15	TRBV7-2	TRBJ1-2	.	CASSSQTGGGYGYTF	TGCGCCAGCAGCTCCCAGACAGGGGGTGGCTATGGCTACACCTTC
.	15	TRBV2	TRBJ1-4	.	CASNLGGQTEEKLFF	TGTGCCAGCAATTTGGGGGGACAAACAGAGGAAAAACTGTTTTTT
TRBD2	13	TRBV12-3/TRBV12-4	TRBJ2-7	few	CASRLGLRYEQYF	TGTGCCAGCAGATTGGGACTACGCTACGAGCAGTACTTC
TRBD2	18	TRBV7-7	TRBJ2-5	few	CASSLAETSGGYMETQYF	TGTGCTAGCAGCTTAGCGGAGACTAGCGGGGGGTACATGGAGACCCAGTACTTC